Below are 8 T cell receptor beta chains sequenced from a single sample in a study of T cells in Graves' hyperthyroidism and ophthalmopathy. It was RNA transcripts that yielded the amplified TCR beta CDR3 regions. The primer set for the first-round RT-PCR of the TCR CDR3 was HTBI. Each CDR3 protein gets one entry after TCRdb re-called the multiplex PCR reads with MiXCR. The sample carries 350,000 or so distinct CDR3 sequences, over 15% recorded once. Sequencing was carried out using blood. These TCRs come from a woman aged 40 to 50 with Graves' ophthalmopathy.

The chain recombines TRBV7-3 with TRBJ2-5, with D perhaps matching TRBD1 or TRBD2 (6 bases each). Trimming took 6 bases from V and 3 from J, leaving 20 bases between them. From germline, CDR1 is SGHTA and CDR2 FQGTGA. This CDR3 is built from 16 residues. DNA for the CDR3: TGTGCCAGCAGTTTGGGTCGGGGGCGCGGTGAAGAGACCCAGTACTTC. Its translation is CASSLGRGRGEETQYF.

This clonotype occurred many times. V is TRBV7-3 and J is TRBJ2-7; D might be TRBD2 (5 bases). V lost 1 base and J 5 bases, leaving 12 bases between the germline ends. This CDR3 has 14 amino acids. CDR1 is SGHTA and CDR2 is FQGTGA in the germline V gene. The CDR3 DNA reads TGTGCCAGCAGCTTAAACTCGCTCGGGGACGAGCAGTACTTC. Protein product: CASSLNSLGDEQYF.

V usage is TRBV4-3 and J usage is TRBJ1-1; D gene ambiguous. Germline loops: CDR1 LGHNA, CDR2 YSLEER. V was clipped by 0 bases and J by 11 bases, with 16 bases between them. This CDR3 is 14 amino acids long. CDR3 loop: CASSQDPHGEVAFF. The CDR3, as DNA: TGCGCCAGCAGCCAAGATCCGCATGGGGAGGTCGCTTTCTTT.

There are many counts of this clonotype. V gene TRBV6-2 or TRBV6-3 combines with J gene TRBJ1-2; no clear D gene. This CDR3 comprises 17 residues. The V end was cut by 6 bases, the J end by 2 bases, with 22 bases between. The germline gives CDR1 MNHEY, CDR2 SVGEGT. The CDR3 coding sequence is TGTGCCAGCAGGGGCATAAGGTCCTCGACGGTGAACTATGGCTACACCTTC. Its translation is CASRGIRSSTVNYGYTF.

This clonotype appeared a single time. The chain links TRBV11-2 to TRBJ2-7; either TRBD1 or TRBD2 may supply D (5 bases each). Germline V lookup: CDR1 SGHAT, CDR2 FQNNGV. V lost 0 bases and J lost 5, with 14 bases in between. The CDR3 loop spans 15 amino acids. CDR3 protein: CASSLDPPGTNEQYF. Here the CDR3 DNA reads TGTGCCAGCAGCTTAGATCCCCCAGGGACCAACGAGCAGTACTTC.

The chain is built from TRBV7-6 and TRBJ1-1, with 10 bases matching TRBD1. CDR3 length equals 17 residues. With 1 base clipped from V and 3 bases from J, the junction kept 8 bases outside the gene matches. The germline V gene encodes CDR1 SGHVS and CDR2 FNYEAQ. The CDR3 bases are TGTGCCAGCAGCTTAGGGACAGGGGGTTATTTGGACACTGAAGCTTTCTTT. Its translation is CASSLGTGGYLDTEAFF.

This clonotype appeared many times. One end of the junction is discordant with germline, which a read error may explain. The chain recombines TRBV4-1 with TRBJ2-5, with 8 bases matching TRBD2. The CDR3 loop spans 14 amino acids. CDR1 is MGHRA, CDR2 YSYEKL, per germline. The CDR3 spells CASSQEGAPGLENF. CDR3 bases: TGCGCCAGCAGCCAAGAAGGTGCCCCGGGACTAGAGAACTTC.

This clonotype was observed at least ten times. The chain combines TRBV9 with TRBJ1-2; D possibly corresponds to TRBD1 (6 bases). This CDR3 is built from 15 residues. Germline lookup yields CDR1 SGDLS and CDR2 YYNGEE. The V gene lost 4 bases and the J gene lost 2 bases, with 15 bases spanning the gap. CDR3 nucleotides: TGTGCCAGCAGCTTCCAGACAGGAGTAAACTATGGCTACACCTTC. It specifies CASSFQTGVNYGYTF.